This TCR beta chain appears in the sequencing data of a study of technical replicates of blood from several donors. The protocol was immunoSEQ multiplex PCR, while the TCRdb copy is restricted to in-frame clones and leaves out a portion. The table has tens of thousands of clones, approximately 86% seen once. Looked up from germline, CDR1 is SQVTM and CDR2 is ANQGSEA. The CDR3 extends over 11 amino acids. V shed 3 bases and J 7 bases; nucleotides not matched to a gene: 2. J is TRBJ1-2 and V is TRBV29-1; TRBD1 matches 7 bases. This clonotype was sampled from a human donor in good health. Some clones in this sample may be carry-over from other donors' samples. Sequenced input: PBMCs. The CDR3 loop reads CSVETGPGYTF. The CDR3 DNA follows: TGCAGCGTTGAGACAGGGCCTGGCTACACCTTC.